This T cell receptor beta chain was identified during a study of radiotherapy plus CTLA-4 blockade in lung cancer. Study in general: Among all patients, 18% showed objective responses, while 30% to 35% had disease control.

V was pared by 8 bases and J by 0 bases, with 11 bases between. Germline-derived CDR1 and CDR2 are KGHSH and LQKENI. There are 14 residues in the CDR3. Study findings and constraints: Reports state that early shifts in blood T cell clones, with interferon-beta, best predicted response. The study found tumor-derived TCR clones expanded in blood after radiotherapy plus ipilimumab.

Chemo-refractory metastatic non-small-cell lung cancer patients were treated with focal radiation plus CTLA-4 blockade with ipilimumab. The assay was immunoSEQ multiplex PCR, and TCRdb's table has in-frame clones only and misses some. In the table there are 70,000 to 90,000 clones, around 87% of which are singletons. Comments on this clone: The target antigen is unknown.

The material was peripheral blood, obtained from a patient treated with radiotherapy plus ipilimumab. This sequence joins TRBV18 and TRBJ1-3; D is possibly TRBD1 (5 bases). The receptor comes from a human donor with non-small cell lung cancer who had stable disease on radiotherapy plus ipilimumab. CDR3 loop: CASAGPDSGNTIYF. DNA for the CDR3: TGTGCCAGCGCGGGACCTGACTCTGGAAACACCATATATTTT.